Each of the 18 T cell receptor beta chains below was sequenced from the same sample in a study of blood T cell repertoires in COVID-19. Data came from immunoSEQ multiplex PCR; TCRdb stores just in-frame clones and leaves some out. The table lists about 160,000 clones, almost 85% of them singletons. The sequencing sample was made of peripheral blood. Receptors were obtained from a man aged 18 to 30 with active or convalescent COVID-19.

This clone has just a few counts. The chain uses TRBV7-6 and TRBJ2-5; D is undetermined. Germline CDR1 and CDR2: SGHVS and FNYEAQ. The germline V and J ends were trimmed by 7 bases and 5 bases, with 8 bases remaining between them. The CDR3 length is 11 residues. The CDR3 is CASTLGETQYF. The CDR3, as DNA: TGTGCCAGCACCCTCGGGGAGACCCAGTACTTC. The complete variable domain, with remaining parts taken from reference TRBV7-6 and TRBJ2-5, reads GAGVSQSPRYKVTKRGQDVALRCDPISGHVSLYWYRQALGQGPEFLTYFNYEAQQDKSGLPNDRFSAERPEGSISTLTIQRTEQRDSAMYRCASTLGETQYFGPGTRLLVL.

The chain links TRBV25-1 to TRBJ2-3; no clear D. The CDR3 is 13 amino acids. Trimming removed 5 bases from V and 2 bases from J, with 8 bases in between. Germline V gene sequence: CDR1 MGHDK, CDR2 SYGVNS. The CDR3 DNA reads as TGTGCCAGCAGTCTACCCAACACAGATACGCAGTATTTT. Amino acid sequence: CASSLPNTDTQYF.

V usage is TRBV4-2 and J usage is TRBJ1-3, with TRBD1 matching over 9 bases. Per germline, CDR1 LGHNA and CDR2 YNFKEQ. V lost 4 bases, J lost 1 base, and 11 bases stayed unmatched. The CDR3 is 18 residues long. The CDR3 loop reads CASSRMTGGEGSGNTIYF. CDR3 bases: TGTGCCAGCAGCCGGATGACAGGGGGAGAGGGGTCTGGAAACACCATATATTTT.

The table lists this clone with a count of one. The chain joins TRBV6-5 to TRBJ2-3, with D tentatively TRBD2 (6 bases). The CDR3 sequence is 14 residues long. V lost 7 bases and J 0 bases, leaving 11 bases between the germline ends. Germline CDR1 reads MNHEY; CDR2 reads SVGAGI. The CDR3 coding sequence is TGTGCCAGCACCCCCGGGACTAGCACAGATACGCAGTATTTT. This translates into CASTPGTSTDTQYF.

This chain uses TRBV27 with TRBJ2-1; 7 bases align to TRBD1. Losses at the gene ends were 6 bases for V and 7 bases for J; bases not matched to a gene: 18. The CDR3 covers 17 residues. Germline CDR1 is MNHEY and CDR2 is SMNVEV (reference sequence). The CDR3 DNA reads as TGTGCCAGCAGACAGATGGGACAGATCATCTTTACAAATGAGCAGTTCTTC. Amino acids: CASRQMGQIIFTNEQFF.

This chain uses TRBV6-5 with TRBJ1-5, with 9 bases aligning to TRBD1. From germline, CDR1 is MNHEY and CDR2 SVGAGI. This CDR3 has 15 residues. Trimming took 6 bases from V and 4 from J; bases not matched to a gene: 7. Here the CDR3 reads CASSGTGQRNQPQHF. The CDR3 DNA follows: TGTGCCAGCAGCGGGACAGGGCAGCGTAATCAGCCCCAGCATTTT.

This clone was seen a handful of times. In the same sample, other DNA sequences code for this CDR3. J is TRBJ1-1 and V is TRBV5-1; 7 bases match TRBD1. The V segment lost 2 bases and the J segment 0 bases; nucleotides outside the gene matches: 1. Germline CDR1 reads SGHRS; CDR2 reads YFSETQ. This CDR3 comprises 14 residues. DNA for the CDR3: TGCGCCAGCAGCTTAGGGGGCATGAACACTGAAGCTTTCTTT. Residues: CASSLGGMNTEAFF.

The chain is built from TRBV18 and TRBJ2-5; 9 bases fit TRBD1. CDR1 and CDR2 (germline): KGHSH, LQKENI. V gave up 5 bases and J gave up 2 bases; unmatched junction bases: 12. The CDR3 has 17 amino acids. CDR3 protein: CASSFYPGTGPQETQYF. The CDR3 DNA reads TGTGCCAGCTCATTCTACCCCGGGACAGGGCCACAAGAGACCCAGTACTTC.

The count of this clone is one. The chain links TRBV2 to TRBJ2-1; 12 bases map to TRBD2. Germline V CDR1 and CDR2: SNHLY, FYNNEI. After removal of 6 bases from V and 5 bases from J, the junction contained 2 bases not matched to a gene. CDR3 length: 14 amino acids. CDR3 residues: CASSRTSGDNEQFF. CDR3 coding DNA: TGTGCCAGCAGCCGGACTAGCGGGGACAATGAGCAGTTCTTC.

The chain carries TRBV9 and TRBJ2-1; D is possibly TRBD2 (5 bases). Per the germline V gene, CDR1 is SGDLS and CDR2 is YYNGEE. The CDR3 is 16 amino acids. V was shortened by 0 bases and J by 4 bases, with 14 bases between the two germline ends. This CDR3 is CASSVVPGLGYNEQFF. The CDR3 DNA sequence: TGTGCCAGCAGCGTAGTACCGGGATTGGGTTACAATGAGCAGTTCTTC.

The chain recombines TRBV11-3 with TRBJ1-1; D may be TRBD1 (5 bases). Germline V gene sequence: CDR1 SGHNT, CDR2 YENEEA. V was cut by 4 bases and J by 6 bases, with 9 bases left in between. This CDR3 is built from 12 residues. CDR3 amino acids: CASSSGLSEAFF. Here the CDR3 DNA reads TGTGCCAGCAGCTCAGGGCTCTCTGAAGCTTTCTTT.

This sequence joins TRBV15 and TRBJ1-4; D gene uncertain. Trimming removed 0 bases from V and 0 bases from J, with 11 bases in between. CDR3 length: 17 amino acids. The germline V gene has CDR1 LNHNV and CDR2 YYDKDF (reference sequence). CDR3 nucleotides: TGTGCCACCAGCAGAGAAGCAACAGCAGCAACTAATGAAAAACTGTTTTTT. The encoded protein is CATSREATAATNEKLFF.

The V gene is TRBV27, the J gene TRBJ2-4; D is ambiguous. CDR1 is MNHEY and CDR2 is SMNVEV in the germline V gene (reference sequence). The length of the CDR3 is 14 residues. V was pared by 3 bases and J by 5 bases, with 11 bases between. The CDR3 loop reads CASSFSGSQNIQYF. CDR3 bases: TGTGCCAGCAGTTTTTCAGGCTCCCAAAACATTCAGTACTTC.

The chain recombines TRBV12-3 or TRBV12-4 with TRBJ2-3; D is perhaps TRBD2 (5 bases). The CDR3 has 12 residues. Trimming left V 4 bases short and J 5 bases short, with 7 bases between. The CDR3 DNA is TGTGCCAGCAGTTATCGGGGAGATACGCAGTATTTT. It translates to CASSYRGDTQYF.

V is TRBV15 and J is TRBJ1-1; 9 bases map to TRBD1. V shed 5 bases, J shed 7 bases, and the junction held 5 bases outside the gene matches. Per the germline V gene, CDR1 is LNHNV and CDR2 is YYDKDF (reference sequence). This CDR3 contains 13 residues. The CDR3 DNA reads as TGTGCCACCAGCCAGGACAGGGGACGTGAAGCTTTCTTT. Translation gives CATSQDRGREAFF.

This clone was seen just once. V and J are TRBV7-6 and TRBJ2-3, with D uncertain. This CDR3 comprises 13 residues. The V gene's germline CDR1 is SGHVS and CDR2 FNYEAQ. Trimming pared 0 bases from V and 6 bases from J, leaving 7 bases between. The CDR3 DNA reads as TGTGCCAGCAGCTTAGCGCACCGGGATACGCAGTATTTT. Protein sequence: CASSLAHRDTQYF.

This clone has a handful of counts. J is TRBJ1-5 and V is TRBV28; 7 nucleotides line up with TRBD1. Germline-derived CDR1 and CDR2 are MDHEN and SYDVKM. J was trimmed by 0 bases and V by 4 bases; bases with no gene match: 6. CDR3 length: 16 amino acids. CDR3 nucleotide sequence: TGTGCCAGCAGTTCAGGGACAGCGAATAGCAATCAGCCCCAGCATTTT. Amino acids: CASSSGTANSNQPQHF.

This clone has a single count. This chain uses TRBV7-6 with TRBJ2-5; D is possibly TRBD1 (6 bases). Germline V lookup: CDR1 SGHVS, CDR2 FNYEAQ. Trimming took 5 bases from V and 5 from J, leaving 18 bases between them. The CDR3 covers 15 residues. The DNA for the CDR3 is TGTGCCAGCAGCCTCCTCAGGGGAACGGACGAGACCCAGTACTTC. This translates into CASSLLRGTDETQYF.